The rows below give T cell receptor beta chains drawn from one sample of a study of CD4+ T cells in melanoma. Libraries were prepared by immunoSEQ multiplex PCR; TCRdb keeps only in-frame clonotypes and omits some of them. The sample carries about 21,000 clones, approximately 78% recorded once. These receptors all come from a human donor with melanoma. Both conserved end residues are part of each CDR3. A D gene is named only where the DNA matches it firmly. Size is omitted from some rows. Given values are once, few, many or a class for expanded clones.

d_call j_call clone_size v_call cdr3_nt cdr3_aa
- TRBJ2-2 - TRBV21-1 TGTGCCAGCAGCCCAGGGGCGGGAGCGACGAACACCGGGGAGCTGTTTTTT CASSPGAGATNTGELFF
- TRBJ2-3 - TRBV19 TGTGCCAGTAGTATCAGGGTAAAGAGAAGCACAGATACGCAGTATTTT CASSIRVKRSTDTQYF
- TRBJ2-5 - TRBV9 TGTGCCAGCAGCGTCAGGGTGGGTGAGACCCAGTACTTC CASSVRVGETQYF
- TRBJ2-6 once TRBV5-6 TGTGCCAGCAGCCGGGACACCGGGGCCAACGTCCTGACTTTC CASSRDTGANVLTF
- TRBJ2-7 - TRBV5-5 TGTGCCAGCAGCTTGGTAGAGAGGTCCTACGAGCAGTACTTC CASSLVERSYEQYF
- TRBJ1-2 - TRBV27 TGTGCCAGCAGGAGGCTACCCTTCTATGGCTACACCTTC CASRRLPFYGYTF
TRBD2 TRBJ2-2 - TRBV19 TGTGCCAGTAGCGGGGGAGTTGTCGCGGGGGGGAACACCGGGGAGCTGTTTTTT CASSGGVVAGGNTGELFF
- TRBJ1-1 - TRBV7-9 TGTGCCAGCAGCCCAGCGGCTCCGAACACTGAAGCTTTCTTT CASSPAAPNTEAFF
- TRBJ2-3 - TRBV5-1 TGCGCCAGCAGCCGAGGCGACAACACAGATACGCAGTATTTT CASSRGDNTDTQYF
- TRBJ2-7 - TRBV30 TGTGCCTGGACCATACAGGGCCTCTACGAGCAGTACTTC CAWTIQGLYEQYF
- TRBJ2-3 - TRBV2 TGTGCCAGCATAAGAGCCACAGATACGCAGTATTTT CASIRATDTQYF
TRBD1 TRBJ2-7 - TRBV5-1 TGCGCCAGCAGCCTGGGACAGGTCTACGAGCAGTACTTC CASSLGQVYEQYF
- TRBJ2-7 - TRBV6-5 TGTGCCAGCAGTGTCTCCGGGGCAGGCTTCTCCGAGCAGTACTTC CASSVSGAGFSEQYF
- TRBJ2-6 - TRBV7-3 TGTGCCAGCAGGGGGGTTCCTAGGGGGGCCTCGAGCTCTGGGGCCAACGTCCTGACTTTC CASRGVPRGASSSGANVLTF
TRBD1 TRBJ1-1 - TRBV5-1 TGCGCCAGCAGCGAGGGACAGCTGAACACTGAAGCTTTCTTT CASSEGQLNTEAFF
- TRBJ2-1 - TRBV18 TGTGCCAGCTCAGCCGGGGGGCCACGCTACAATGAGCAGTTCTTC CASSAGGPRYNEQFF
- TRBJ1-2 few TRBV4-1 TGCGCCAGCAGCCAAGGGACACTGAACTATGGCTACACCTTC CASSQGTLNYGYTF
- TRBJ1-1 - TRBV30 TGTGCCTGGAGCGAAACACCACCCCCTGAAGCTTTCTTT CAWSETPPPEAFF
- TRBJ2-5 - TRBV30 TGTGCCTGGACGGCTCGGCAGGTGGGGACCCAGTACTTC CAWTARQVGTQYF
TRBD1 TRBJ1-1 - TRBV5-4 TGTGCCAGCAGCACCGACAGGGGGGACACTGAAGCTTTCTTT CASSTDRGDTEAFF
TRBD1 TRBJ2-7 - TRBV9 TGTGCCAGCAGCCCCTCGCAGGGGGTGTGGGAGCAGTACTTC CASSPSQGVWEQYF
- TRBJ2-7 - TRBV5-5 TGTGCCAGCAGCTCGAGACAGGCGGTCCCCTCCTACGAGCAGTACTTC CASSSRQAVPSYEQYF
- TRBJ1-1 - TRBV5-3 TGTGCCAGAAGCCCGACGGGGTTTGAAGCTTTCTTT CARSPTGFEAFF
- TRBJ1-1 - TRBV10-2 TGCGCCAGCAGTGTTAGCGGGGGTACTGAAGCTTTCTTT CASSVSGGTEAFF
- TRBJ2-7 - TRBV30 TGTGCCTGGAGTGGGTCAACGATTCCCCCCTACGAGCAGTACTTC CAWSGSTIPPYEQYF
- TRBJ2-7 few TRBV28 TGTGCCAGCAGTCCCAGGGGAATCTACGAGCAGTACTTC CASSPRGIYEQYF
- TRBJ2-1 - TRBV4-2 TGTGCCAGCAGCCAAGACTGGCAGTCCTACAATGAGCAGTTCTTC CASSQDWQSYNEQFF
TRBD2 TRBJ2-1 - TRBV19 TGTGCCAGTAGGCGATCCGGAATAGCGGGGGTCAGCTCCTACAATGAGCAGTTCTTC CASRRSGIAGVSSYNEQFF
- TRBJ2-2 - TRBV27 TGTGCCAGCAGTTTTAATGACAAAGGAGGGGAGCTGTTTTTT CASSFNDKGGELFF
- TRBJ1-5 - TRBV15 TGTGCCACCAGCAGAGATAGGGGGGGGCTGAGTCCCCAGCATTTT CATSRDRGGLSPQHF
- TRBJ1-2 - TRBV2 TGTGCCAGCAGTGAATACGCGGGGACCTATGGCTACACCTTC CASSEYAGTYGYTF
- TRBJ2-7 - TRBV7-9 TGTGCCAGCAGCTTTGAGGGGTACGAGCAGTACTTC CASSFEGYEQYF
- TRBJ2-2 - TRBV13 TGTGCCAGCAGCGTATATCCGGGGGAGCTGTTTTTT CASSVYPGELFF
TRBD2 TRBJ2-5 - TRBV19 TGTGCCAGTAGTAACAGCGGGGCCCAAGAGACCCAGTACTTC CASSNSGAQETQYF
- TRBJ1-1 - TRBV7-9 TGTGCCAGCAGACTGAGCGGGGCGGGAACTGAAGCTTTCTTT CASRLSGAGTEAFF
TRBD2 TRBJ2-5 - TRBV18 TGTGCCAGCTCATCTGGACTAGCGGGGGCAGAGACCCAGTACTTC CASSSGLAGAETQYF
TRBD1 TRBJ1-5 - TRBV30 TGTGCCTGGAGTAGACAGGGAGTTCCCCTAAATCAGCCCCAGCATTTT CAWSRQGVPLNQPQHF
TRBD2 TRBJ2-7 - TRBV7-9 TGTGCCAGCAGCTTACAGAAGCGGGGGGACTACGAGCAGTACTTC CASSLQKRGDYEQYF
- TRBJ2-6 once TRBV9 TGTGCCAGCACTAGGTTGGGGGCCAACGTCCTGACTTTC CASTRLGANVLTF
TRBD1 TRBJ2-1 few TRBV7-9 TGTGCCAGCAGCCGTACAGGGGGCCCCTACAATGAGCAGTTCTTC CASSRTGGPYNEQFF
- TRBJ1-3 few TRBV6-4 TGTGCCAGCAGTGACTCAGGGGTAACAGGGCTAAACACCATATATTTT CASSDSGVTGLNTIYF
- TRBJ2-4 - TRBV6-6 TGTGCCAGCAGTTCCCCGGACTCCCAAGGCATTCAGTACTTC CASSSPDSQGIQYF
- TRBJ1-1 - TRBV15 TGTGCCACCAGCAGAGATTTTAGAGGGGGAACTGAAGCTTTCTTT CATSRDFRGGTEAFF
- TRBJ1-6 - TRBV5-1 TGCGCCAGCAGCTTGGCCTTTCGGACAATCTCACCCCTCCACTTT CASSLAFRTISPLHF
TRBD1 TRBJ2-2 - TRBV29-1 TGCAGCGTTGCTCGGACAGGGGACACCGGGGAGCTGTTTTTT CSVARTGDTGELFF
TRBD1 TRBJ1-2 - TRBV25-1 TGTGCCAGCAGTGCAGGGACAGGGGCTGGCTACACCTTC CASSAGTGAGYTF
- TRBJ1-2 medium-sized TRBV7-6 TGTGCCAGCAGCCCGGAACTGACAGGTCTCGCTTCTGGCTACACCTTC CASSPELTGLASGYTF
- TRBJ1-1 - TRBV7-6 TGTGCCAGCAGCCGAGTGAGGGAAACTGAAGCTTTCTTT CASSRVRETEAFF